Listed below are T cell receptor beta chains from one sample, sequenced in a study of blood T cell repertoires in COVID-19. Sequencing used immunoSEQ multiplex PCR; TCRdb keeps in-frame clones, though not all of them. Among about 83,000 clones, roughly 86% were seen once, and the ten largest hold about 24%. Sequenced sample: peripheral blood. Receptors originate from a woman older than 75 in a cohort sampled during active or convalescent COVID-19. Both conserved end residues are part of each CDR3. The D gene is left open where the match is weak. Expanded clones are given a class, and other clones once, few, many or no size at all.

J gene	V gene	clone size	D gene	CDR3 protein	CDR3 DNA
TRBJ1-2	TRBV30	once	-	CAWSGGKGYGYTF	TGTGCCTGGAGTGGAGGGAAGGGCTATGGCTACACCTTC
TRBJ2-5	TRBV20-1	-	TRBD2	CSASSASGGQETQYF	TGCAGTGCTAGTTCGGCTAGCGGGGGACAAGAGACCCAGTACTTC
TRBJ2-2	TRBV5-6	few	-	CASSASTGRAGELFF	TGTGCCAGCAGCGCGTCAACAGGGAGGGCCGGGGAGCTGTTTTTT
TRBJ1-4	TRBV25-1	-	-	CASRQAHEKLFF	TGTGCCAGCAGGCAGGCTCATGAAAAACTGTTTTTT
TRBJ1-1	TRBV11-3	once	TRBD1	CASTHQQGVRTEAFF	TGTGCCAGCACCCATCAACAGGGGGTTCGCACTGAAGCTTTCTTT
TRBJ1-2	TRBV7-2	-	-	CASSPGGKGDYGYTF	TGTGCCAGCAGCCCGGGGGGGAAAGGGGACTATGGCTACACCTTC
TRBJ1-4	TRBV5-1	-	TRBD1	CASKSGTGGEKLFF	TGCGCCAGCAAATCGGGGACAGGGGGTGAAAAACTGTTTTTT
TRBJ2-1	TRBV15	-	-	CATSSREGLRYNEQFF	TGTGCCACCAGCAGTCGAGAGGGACTCAGATACAATGAGCAGTTCTTC
TRBJ2-3	TRBV11-3	-	-	CASSPPGSGRDTQYF	TGTGCCAGCAGCCCCCCGGGTAGCGGTCGGGATACGCAGTATTTT
TRBJ2-3	TRBV6-6	-	TRBD2	CASSYRLAGTDTQYF	TGTGCCAGCAGTTACCGGCTAGCGGGCACAGATACGCAGTATTTT
TRBJ2-2	TRBV7-9	few	TRBD1	CASNHRGGELFF	TGTGCCAGTAACCACAGGGGCGGGGAGCTGTTTTTT
TRBJ1-3	TRBV24-1	few	-	CATKERGNTIYF	TGTGCCACCAAGGAGAGGGGAAACACCATATATTTT
TRBJ2-1	TRBV27	once	-	CASSLRLARANNEQFF	TGTGCCAGCAGTTTAAGGCTAGCGAGGGCGAACAATGAGCAGTTCTTC
TRBJ1-1	TRBV5-1	-	TRBD1	CASSLTGWATEAFF	TGCGCCAGCAGCCTGACAGGGTGGGCCACTGAAGCTTTCTTT
TRBJ1-4	TRBV11-3	once	TRBD1	CASSRRTGGGGEKLFF	TGTGCCAGCAGCCGCAGGACAGGGGGCGGAGGAGAAAAACTGTTTTTT
TRBJ1-5	TRBV18	-	-	CASSPGAYDQPQHF	TGTGCCAGCTCACCAGGGGCTTATGATCAGCCCCAGCATTTT
TRBJ1-1	TRBV5-1	-	TRBD1	CASSNTGTGNTEAFF	TGCGCCAGCAGCAACACCGGGACAGGGAACACTGAAGCTTTCTTT
TRBJ2-3	TRBV3-1/TRBV3-2	once	-	CASSQVRDTQYF	TGTGCCAGCAGCCAAGTCCGGGATACGCAGTATTTT
TRBJ2-2	TRBV29-1	-	TRBD1	CSVSGQGHTGELFF	TGCAGCGTTTCAGGACAGGGTCACACCGGGGAGCTGTTTTTT
TRBJ1-6	TRBV3-1/TRBV3-2	-	-	CASSPPGRTGNSPLHF	TGTGCCAGCAGCCCCCCGGGGAGAACGGGGAATTCACCCCTCCACTTT
TRBJ1-2	TRBV28	-	TRBD1	CASTLRTGGRDGYTF	TGTGCCAGCACCTTAAGGACAGGGGGTCGAGATGGCTACACCTTC
TRBJ2-7	TRBV6-5	-	TRBD1	CASSMTGAGEQYF	TGTGCCAGCAGTATGACAGGGGCGGGCGAGCAGTACTTC
TRBJ1-3	TRBV6-5	-	TRBD1	CASSYYGTGKRNTIYF	TGTGCCAGCAGTTATTACGGGACAGGGAAGCGAAACACCATATATTTT
TRBJ2-3	TRBV25-1	-	-	CASIKETGDADTQYF	TGTGCCAGCATCAAAGAAACGGGAGACGCAGATACGCAGTATTTT
TRBJ2-2	TRBV11-2	-	-	CASSLVLSGELFF	TGTGCCAGCAGCTTAGTCCTGAGCGGGGAGCTGTTTTTT
TRBJ1-5	TRBV6-2/TRBV6-3	once	TRBD1	CASSISGGFNQPQHF	TGTGCCAGCAGTATATCAGGGGGCTTCAATCAGCCCCAGCATTTT
TRBJ2-3	TRBV10-2	-	-	CASSSGRAGEQYF	TGCGCCAGCAGTTCAGGAAGGGCAGGGGAACAGTATTTT
TRBJ1-2	TRBV29-1	once	-	CSVELVANYGYTF	TGCAGCGTTGAATTGGTAGCTAACTATGGCTACACCTTC
TRBJ1-1	TRBV4-1	-	-	CASSHPRGMNTEAFF	TGCGCCAGCAGCCATCCGAGGGGGATGAACACTGAAGCTTTCTTT
TRBJ1-6	TRBV11-2	-	TRBD1	CASSSTGQGALHF	TGTGCCAGCAGTTCTACAGGACAGGGGGCCCTCCACTTT
TRBJ1-2	TRBV5-1	-	-	CASSLGGDLYGYTF	TGCGCCAGCAGCTTGGGCGGGGACCTCTATGGCTACACCTTC
TRBJ2-5	TRBV5-1	-	TRBD1	CASSLLGQVYQETQYF	TGCGCCAGCAGCTTGTTGGGACAGGTATATCAAGAGACCCAGTACTTC
TRBJ2-7	TRBV29-1	-	-	CSVEGSPSYEQYF	TGCAGCGTTGAGGGGAGTCCCTCCTACGAGCAGTACTTC
TRBJ1-4	TRBV7-9	-	TRBD1	CASSWGQGGFEKLFF	TGTGCCAGCAGCTGGGGACAGGGGGGTTTTGAAAAACTGTTTTTT
TRBJ2-5	TRBV2	few	TRBD2	CASSRGLGEETQYF	TGTGCCAGCAGCAGGGGACTAGGGGAAGAGACCCAGTACTTC
TRBJ1-1	TRBV6-5	-	-	CASSLGQLNTEAFF	TGTGCCAGCAGCTTGGGACAATTGAACACTGAAGCTTTCTTT
TRBJ2-2	TRBV29-1	-	-	CSVMTVGSGELFF	TGCAGCGTTATGACAGTTGGTTCCGGGGAGCTGTTTTTT
TRBJ2-6	TRBV30	-	-	CACKTGSGANVLTF	TGTGCCTGTAAAACAGGCTCTGGGGCCAACGTCCTGACTTTC
TRBJ1-5	TRBV2	few	-	CASRQGHLYSNQPQHF	TGTGCCAGCAGACAGGGCCACCTTTATAGCAATCAGCCCCAGCATTTT
TRBJ2-3	TRBV29-1	-	TRBD1	CSVKKGQVVDTQYF	TGCAGCGTCAAAAAGGGACAGGTGGTAGATACGCAGTATTTT
TRBJ2-5	TRBV5-1	once	TRBD1	CASSSGQMRETQYF	TGCGCCAGCAGCTCGGGACAGATGAGGGAGACCCAGTACTTC
TRBJ1-3	TRBV12-5	-	TRBD1	CASGLVGGRSSGNTIYF	TGTGCTAGTGGTTTGGTAGGGGGCAGGAGCTCTGGAAACACCATATATTTT
TRBJ2-1	TRBV7-9	-	-	CASSRGGTAIYYNEQFF	TGTGCCAGCAGCCGGGGTGGAACAGCCATATACTACAATGAGCAGTTCTTC
TRBJ2-1	TRBV4-2	-	-	CASSQGASIEQFF	TGTGCCAGCAGCCAAGGGGCGAGTATTGAGCAGTTCTTC
TRBJ2-1	TRBV11-3	-	-	CASTNVGSQGSWDEQFF	TGTGCCAGCACAAATGTGGGATCTCAGGGATCTTGGGATGAGCAGTTCTTC
TRBJ1-5	TRBV18	-	TRBD1	CASSPQGASNQPQHF	TGTGCCAGCTCACCACAGGGGGCTAGCAATCAGCCCCAGCATTTT
TRBJ2-3	TRBV19	medium-sized	TRBD1	CASTTGQGTDTQYF	TGTGCCAGTACCACTGGACAGGGGACAGATACGCAGTATTTT
TRBJ1-1	TRBV6-1	-	-	CASSERGGWDTEAFF	TGTGCCAGCAGTGAACGCGGCGGCTGGGACACTGAAGCTTTCTTT
TRBJ1-2	TRBV14	-	-	CASSQAFQGGYGYTF	TGTGCCAGCAGCCAAGCGTTTCAGGGAGGATATGGCTACACCTTC
TRBJ1-1	TRBV3-1/TRBV3-2	once	-	CASSQTRSNTEAFF	TGTGCCAGCAGCCAAACTCGCTCCAACACTGAAGCTTTCTTT
TRBJ1-5	TRBV6-1	-	-	CASSEGTTISNQPQHF	TGTGCCAGCAGTGAAGGGACAACCATTAGCAATCAGCCCCAGCATTTT
TRBJ1-5	TRBV5-6	-	-	CASSSLNQPQHF	TGTGCCAGCAGCTCGTTAAATCAGCCCCAGCATTTT
TRBJ2-5	TRBV4-1	-	-	CASSQGAGGSGTQYF	TGCGCCAGCAGCCAAGGGGCAGGGGGGTCGGGGACCCAGTACTTC
TRBJ1-1	TRBV10-3	-	-	CAIRANTGNTEAFF	TGTGCCATCAGGGCAAACACAGGGAACACTGAAGCTTTCTTT